This TCR beta chain emerged from a study of blood T cells in healthy people across ages (dated by TCRdb to between 2014 and 2016). For the study in its entirety: Template switching captured roughly one uniquely barcoded TCR beta cDNA molecule per two T cells in model experiments. Using deep sequencing normalized with unique cDNA molecular identifiers, the study measured how TCR beta repertoire diversity changes with age. Four age groups were formed from the donors: young (average approximately 15 years), middle-aged (approximately 40), aged (62) and long-lived (around 80). Using the same blood draw, the study looked at two additional independent replicas of 1 million unique cDNA reads for two donors, one aged 18 to 29 and the other aged 80 or older. Overall results and qualifications from the work: Since profiling was done on bulk unsorted PBMCs, naive and antigen-experienced compartments could not be conclusively compared. A strong correlation was found between observed TCR beta diversity and the percentage of naive T cells measured by flow cytometry. Compared with the aged group, the long-lived group had more naive CD4+ T cells, fewer expanded clones and increased TCR diversity, suggesting age selection. Estimates of total diversity based on one million sequenced T cells were regarded as lower bounds and as underestimates. As age increased, observed TCR beta diversity per million T cells dropped in a roughly linear way, and a significant reduction was already evident by age around 41. Because the CMV infection status of the donors was unknown, age-related changes in expanded clonotypes may potentially have been confounded.

The V end gives up 5 bases and the J end 2 bases, leaving 12 bases in the junction not matched to a gene. The CDR3 runs 17 amino acids, cysteine and phenylalanine included. The read is trimmed to its CDR3 DNA, 51 bases read in frame from base 1. Libraries were built with 5' RACE. The sequencer listed for this sample is Illumina HiSeq 2500. A second PCR of roughly 7 to 11 cycles was performed with a sample-barcoded 5' primer and a J-beta primer mix. A template-switch 5' adaptor carrying 12 random nucleotides introduced a unique molecular identifier onto each TCR beta cDNA molecule. Each sample yielded at least 2.5 million CDR3-containing paired-end reads. All of the RNA was converted into first-strand cDNA using the Mint cDNA synthesis kit, with a TRBC-specific oligonucleotide serving as the primer. After uracil-DNA glycosylase treatment, a first 18-cycle PCR used universal primers M1SS and BC2_uni_R on all cDNA. From the authors' description of their analysis: Each sample was normalized by randomly selecting 1 million high-quality reads, each carrying a distinct molecular identifier. Instead of being binned into consensus sequences, reads with shared molecular identifiers were discarded. MiTCR, set to a Q25 quality threshold and the strictest error-elimination algorithm, was used for CDR3 identification, clonotype clustering and error correction. Lower-bound total TCR beta diversity was estimated with a nonparametric unseen species model using Euler transformation. Using fastp at Q25 and MiXCR, TCRdb reprocessed the public reads and kept productive beta chains. Entries that share a CDR3 protein sequence are merged under the most common genes and DNA. The V and J calls here are based on TCRdb, not the publication. The sample table lists around 700,000 distinct CDR3 sequences, 25% of them with a count of one. 9.4% of the sample is taken by the ten largest.

The donors were 40 or so Caucasian individuals from Russia, aged 6 to 90 years, who were systemically healthy. Around 10 milliliters of peripheral blood were collected from each donor into EDTA-treated Vacutainer tubes. PBMCs were isolated by Ficoll-Paque density-gradient centrifugation, with at least 7 million obtained per sample. Trizol reagent was used to extract total RNA from PBMCs, with at least 6 micrograms per sample. Naive CD45RAhigh/CD27high T cell percentages were measured by flow cytometry on a PBMC aliquot from every donor. In the case of this clonotype: Its antigen is still unknown. No much larger clonotype is one base removed from it; base qualities were not supplied.

This sample was shared with a second study, whose subject was T cells of mothers and their children. From the second report: Nine systemically healthy Caucasian individuals served as donors, namely three mothers together with their six children. cDNA synthesis used all of the extracted RNA, with roughly 1.6 ug of RNA in each 15 ul reaction. In the second PCR, the M1S primer introduced both the sample barcodes and 2-4 random nucleotides. Over 9 million TCR beta CDR3 reads came from each mother, compared with millions of reads from each child. In both related and unrelated pairs, thymic selection shapes the output of TCR recombination in a similar way, with inherited differences having only a minor effect. Related mother-child pairs always showed normalized repertoire overlap that was slightly higher than in unrelated mother-child pairs, though the difference was never significant. With a sensitivity of approximately 100 clones per million clonotypes, no persistent microchimeric T cell clones were detected. To look for features that set related mother-child pairs apart from unrelated individuals, the researchers ran deep NGS to compare the TCR beta repertoires of mothers and children. Mothers averaged about 37 +/- 4 years of age and children averaged roughly 11 +/- 4 years. After adapter ligation was performed with NEBNext reagents, the libraries were sequenced on an Illumina HiSeq 2000 with 100+100 nt paired-end reads. To avoid cross-contamination, the mother libraries and the child libraries were prepared a month apart and sequenced in separate runs. For each donor, somewhere between roughly 450,000 and 2,000,000 distinct TCR beta clonotypes were identified. Naive TCR beta clonotypes were estimated from low-frequency clonotypes matched to each donor's FACS-determined naive share, without sorting.

This TCR derives from a boy between 10 and 17 years old in good health. The chain links TRBV12-3 or TRBV12-4 with TRBJ2-3, and TRBD1 aligns with 8 junction nucleotides. The sample comprised blood. The CDR3 loop reads CASSKIRGPIFTDTQYF. The nucleotide sequence is given as TGTGCCAGCAGTAAGATCAGGGGGCCTATTTTCACAGATACGCAGTATTTT.